This TCR beta chain was captured by sequencing in a study of T cell clonotyping in hematopoietic cell transplantation. Study results and limitations: After transplant, recipient diversity fell while pathologically expanded clonotypes grew through day 180. Cells were unsorted, so CD4 and CD8 contributions were not separated. At the given depth, recipient repertoires were over 95% de novo clonotypes.

Only in-frame clones appear in the TCRdb table, and some are missing; sequencing was by immunoSEQ multiplex PCR. The table lists about 69,000 clones, around 94% of them singletons. Worth noting for this clone: Its specificity is unknown.

This CDR3 has 13 residues. Trimming removed 11 bases from V and 4 bases from J, with 17 bases in between. CDR1 is LNHDA and CDR2 is SQIVND in the germline V gene (reference sequence). This chain connects TRBV19 to TRBJ1-2; TRBD1 is a possible D gene (5 bases). The sample consisted of peripheral blood mononuclear cells. This receptor was obtained from a man between 45 and 60 years old in good health. Some clones in this sample may be carry-over from other donors' samples. CDR3 nucleotide sequence: TGTGCCGGCAGCCGAGGGGAGGGCTATGGCTACACCTTC. Translation gives CAGSRGEGYGYTF. The full variable domain, its missing parts supplied by reference TRBV19 and TRBJ1-2, is DGGITQSPKYLFRKEGQNVTLSCEQNLNHDAMYWYRQDPGQGLRLIYYSQIVNDFQKGDIAEGYSVSREKKESFPLTVTSAQKNPTAFYLCAGSRGEGYGYTFGSGTRLTVV.